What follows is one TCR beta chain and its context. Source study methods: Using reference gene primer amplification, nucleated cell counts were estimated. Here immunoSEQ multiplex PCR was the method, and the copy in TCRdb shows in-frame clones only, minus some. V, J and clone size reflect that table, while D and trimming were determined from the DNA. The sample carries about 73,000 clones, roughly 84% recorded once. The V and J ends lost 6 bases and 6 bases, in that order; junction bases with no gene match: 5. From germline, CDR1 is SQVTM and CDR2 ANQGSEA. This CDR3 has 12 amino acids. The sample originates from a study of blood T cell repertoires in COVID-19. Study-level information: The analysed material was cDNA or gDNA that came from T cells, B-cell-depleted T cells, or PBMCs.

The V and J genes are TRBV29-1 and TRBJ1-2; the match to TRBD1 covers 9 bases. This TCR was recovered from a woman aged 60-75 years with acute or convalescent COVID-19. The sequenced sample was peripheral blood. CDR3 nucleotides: TGCAGCGTCCCGGGACAGGGAAATGGCTACACCTTC. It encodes CSVPGQGNGYTF.